The present entry profiles one TCR beta chain with its context. This CDR3 has 14 amino acids. The germline CDR1 and CDR2 sequences are LGHNA and YSLEER. V gave up 2 bases and J gave up 7 bases; unmatched junction bases: 5. Profiled with immunoSEQ multiplex PCR; TCRdb holds only in-frame clones, not every one. The data contain 640,000 or so clones, around 87% of them singletons. The data derive from a study of shared T cell receptors in the human thymus. These data also formed part of another study, on human thymus T cells. That publication notes: Healthy Finnish infants undergoing corrective surgery for congenital heart defects were the donors. Thymic resections from corrective heart surgery supplied the tissue. Use of V and J genes seemed skewed within the thymic and blood repertoires.

The receptor was derived from a boy younger than two with a congenital heart defect. The chain uses TRBV4-3 and TRBJ1-1; TRBD1 aligns across 9 bases. The sample was thymocytes. The CDR3, as DNA: TGCGCCAGCAGCCAATCGACAGGGGGTCTTGAAGCTTTCTTT. Protein product: CASSQSTGGLEAFF.